Below are 15 T cell receptor beta chains sequenced from a single sample in a study of response to subunit inactivated influenza vaccine. TCRdb independently ran MiXCR on the RT-PCR reads; one entry per CDR3 protein. The sample has 650,000 to 800,000 distinct CDR3 sequences; about 18% are singletons. The starting material was PBMCs from blood, obtained 4 to 6 days after vaccination. Source of these receptors: a middle-aged man who received an inactivated influenza vaccine.

This clonotype was picked up a small number of times. The chain has TRBV20-1 and TRBJ2-3; D not resolved. Trimming pared 6 bases from V and 5 bases from J, leaving 18 bases between. CDR1 and CDR2 from the germline V gene are DFQATT and SNEGSKA (reference sequence). The CDR3 is 14 amino acids. CDR3 loop: CSATDPATQDTQYF. The DNA of the CDR3 is TGCAGTGCCACAGACCCTGCGACACAAGATACGCAGTATTTT.

The CDR3 sequence is CASRTQGNTGELFF. In DNA form, the CDR3 reads TGTGCCAGCAGAACGCAAGGGAACACCGGGGAGCTGTTTTTT. The genes are TRBV6-2 or TRBV6-3 and TRBJ2-2; no firm D call. Germline-derived CDR1 and CDR2 are MNHEY and SVGEGT. The CDR3 loop spans 14 amino acids. V dropped 6 bases and J dropped 1 base, with 9 bases sitting between them.

This clonotype was seen only a few times. V is TRBV6-1 and J is TRBJ1-1; D unclear. The CDR3 has 14 amino acids. Germline V gene sequence: CDR1 MNHNS, CDR2 SASEGT. Trimming removed 5 bases from V and 4 bases from J, with 14 bases in between. The CDR3 loop is CASSRRGMGTEAFF. As DNA, the CDR3 is TGTGCCAGCAGTCGACGGGGAATGGGCACTGAAGCTTTCTTT.

This clonotype was picked up a small number of times. The rearrangement links TRBV4-3 to TRBJ1-1; no firm D call. This CDR3 region has 16 residues. V was shortened by 0 bases and J by 0 bases, with 11 bases between the two germline ends. Germline lookup yields CDR1 LGHNA and CDR2 YSLEER. In DNA, the CDR3 is TGCGCCAGCAGCCAAGATATCAGGTCAATGAACACTGAAGCTTTCTTT. Amino acids: CASSQDIRSMNTEAFF.

The chain joins TRBV27 to TRBJ2-5; 9 positions agree with TRBD1. Per the germline V gene, CDR1 is MNHEY and CDR2 is SMNVEV (reference sequence). V shed 6 bases and J 4 bases; nucleotides not matched to a gene: 6. This CDR3 contains 14 residues. The CDR3 is CASRRTGVGETQYF. Here the CDR3 DNA reads TGTGCCAGCAGGCGGACAGGGGTAGGAGAGACCCAGTACTTC.

This sequence joins TRBV3-1 and TRBJ2-1; D ambiguous. This CDR3 comprises 16 residues. The V end lost 5 bases, the J end lost 9 bases, and 23 bases lay between the germline ends. Per germline, CDR1 LGHDT and CDR2 YNNKEL (reference sequence). The CDR3 sequence: CASSARQAARLGEQFF. CDR3 DNA sequence: TGTGCCAGCAGCGCCCGTCAGGCGGCCCGCTTGGGTGAGCAGTTCTTC.

The chain joins TRBV7-2 to TRBJ2-7; 12 nucleotides match TRBD2. In germline, CDR1 is SGHTA, CDR2 FQGNSA. CDR3 size: 15 residues. V dropped 3 bases and J dropped 7; count of bases not matched to a gene: 7. The CDR3 region has the DNA TGTGCCAGCAGCTTGACTAGCGGGAGAGCGGGTGAGCAGTACTTC. Amino acids: CASSLTSGRAGEQYF.

This sequence joins TRBV7-2 and TRBJ2-5; D unclear. Trimming removed 5 bases at V and 5 bases at J, with 15 bases between. The CDR3 runs 14 residues. Germline-derived CDR1 and CDR2 are SGHTA and FQGNSA. In nucleotides, the CDR3 is TGTGCCAGCAGCCCAGGCCGAGCGTATGAGACCCAGTACTTC. As protein: CASSPGRAYETQYF.

The chain employs TRBV5-1 and TRBJ2-2, with a weak D call TRBD2 (5 bases). The CDR3 loop spans 14 amino acids. V dropped 5 bases and J dropped 1 base, with 9 bases sitting between them. CDR1 and CDR2 (germline): SGHRS, YFSETQ. CDR3 nucleotides: TGCGCCAGCAGTCACGGGGAGAACACCGGGGAGCTGTTTTTT. It translates to CASSHGENTGELFF.

The sample holds a few counts of this clonotype. The gene calls are TRBV5-1 and TRBJ2-5; the D is unclear. The ends were cut back, 0 bases at V and 1 base at J, with 7 bases in the middle. CDR3 size: 14 residues. Germline V gene lookup returns CDR1 SGHRS and CDR2 YFSETQ. CDR3 region: CASSLAKGQETQYF. Here the CDR3 DNA reads TGCGCCAGCAGCTTGGCCAAGGGCCAAGAGACCCAGTACTTC.

V is TRBV10-3 and J is TRBJ2-3; 8 bases align to TRBD2. Per germline, CDR1 ENHRY and CDR2 SYGVKD. V lost 3 bases, J lost 5 bases, and 10 bases stayed unmatched. CDR3 length: 16 amino acids. The chain's CDR3 is CAISDLAGGVEDTQYF. As DNA, the CDR3 is TGTGCCATCAGTGATCTTGCGGGAGGAGTAGAAGATACGCAGTATTTT.

This chain connects TRBV7-9 to TRBJ1-5; the D is unclear. Germline CDR1 is SEHNR and CDR2 is FQNEAQ (reference sequence). V lost 2 bases to trimming and J lost 3 bases, with 11 bases between them. The CDR3 runs to 15 residues. The CDR3 DNA reads TGTGCCAGCAGCTTACTCGGAGGGAACAATCAGCCCCAGCATTTT. Translated: CASSLLGGNNQPQHF.

This clonotype was observed a few times. The rearrangement joins TRBV7-8 to TRBJ2-5, with 7 bases fitting TRBD1. CDR1 is SGHVS and CDR2 is FQNEAQ in the germline V gene. V trimming: 2 bases; J trimming: 3 bases; junction bases outside the gene matches: 6. The CDR3 spans 15 residues. The CDR3 loop is CASSLLTGQEETQYF. CDR3 DNA sequence: TGTGCCAGCAGCTTACTGACAGGGCAGGAAGAGACCCAGTACTTC.

As DNA, the CDR3 is TGTGCCAGCCGGGACGGATACAATGAGCAGTTCTTC. This codes for CASRDGYNEQFF. The chain combines TRBV10-3 with TRBJ2-1; either TRBD1 or TRBD2 may fit D (5 bases each). Germline V gene data show CDR1 as ENHRY and CDR2 as SYGVKD. Deletions cut 10 bases from V and 4 bases from J, with 11 bases between. There are 12 residues in the CDR3.

The genes are TRBV28 and TRBJ1-1, with D possibly TRBD1 on 6 matching bases. Trimming cost V 7 bases and J 0 bases, with 21 bases left between them. CDR3 length: 17 amino acids. Germline CDR1 reads MDHEN; CDR2 reads SYDVKM. This CDR3 is CASTEGHKGLLNTEAFF. The DNA of the CDR3 is TGTGCCAGCACGGAGGGACACAAAGGCCTTCTGAACACTGAAGCTTTCTTT.